Listed here is a single TCR beta chain. What it binds is unknown. This sample was taken from a study of T cells after posttransplantation cyclophosphamide. The protocol was immunoSEQ multiplex PCR, while the TCRdb copy is restricted to in-frame clones and leaves out a portion. The sample consists of approximately 30,000 clones, roughly 89% of them appearing once. Whole-study findings and limits: Donor CD8+ memory clones often dominated recipient blood repertoires at later times. Blood and skin or GI T cell repertoires showed limited TRB overlap. Recipient CMV seropositivity and CMV reactivation strongly tracked TRB clonality.

CDR1 and CDR2 (germline): MNHNS, SASEGT. This CDR3 contains 15 residues. The germline V and J ends were trimmed by 1 base and 6 bases, with 13 bases remaining between them. The chain joins TRBV6-1 to TRBJ2-1, with D possibly matching TRBD2 (5 bases). The receptor was isolated from a woman in her thirties or forties with a blood cancer, CMV-positive, and with a related stem cell donor. The sample consisted of PBMCs. The CDR3 DNA reads TGTGCCAGCAGTGAAGACCGGGGTTGGTTCAATGAGCAGTTCTTC. Translating gives CASSEDRGWFNEQFF.